This T cell receptor beta chain was identified during a study of T cells in tumors after PD-1 blockade. Looking at the study overall: Prior checkpoint blockade, systemic immunosuppressant use, or anti-cancer therapy within 4 weeks excluded patients. Either cemiplimab 350 mg every 2 weeks or pembrolizumab 200 mg every 3 weeks was given. A subset received ongoing vismodegib 150 mg daily alongside anti-PD-1 therapy.

TCRdb keeps only in-frame clones here, not all; method: immunoSEQ multiplex PCR. The sample contains thousands of clones, roughly 62% of which appear only once. The CDR3 length is 13 residues. The V and J ends lost 3 bases and 7 bases respectively, with 7 bases between them. Germline values: CDR1 LNHDA, CDR2 SQIVND (reference sequence). Study-wide findings and caveats: Some novel exhausted tumor clones appeared in pre-treatment blood, suggesting peripheral recruitment.

This clone has more than one count but fewer than ten. No antigen is known for it. Sample time point: second of two post-therapy site-matched biopsies about two months apart. The material sequenced was tumor tissue, taken after anti-PD-1 treatment. This TCR was sampled from a human donor with basal cell carcinoma. The rearrangement joins TRBV19 to TRBJ1-6, with TRBD1 as a possible D gene (6 bases). The CDR3 bases are TGTGCCAGTAGTATTGGACAGAATTCACCCCTCCACTTT. This encodes CASSIGQNSPLHF.